These T cell receptor beta chains were read from a single sample in a study of PD-L1 blockade in urothelial cancer. Libraries were prepared by immunoSEQ multiplex PCR; TCRdb keeps only in-frame clonotypes and omits some of them. The table has roughly 45,000 clones, approximately 80% seen once. Sequenced material: PBMCs, taken around atezolizumab (anti-PD-L1) treatment. The receptors were sampled from a man aged 70 or older with urothelial cancer. Both conserved end residues are part of each CDR3. The D gene is left open where the match is weak. The size entry is marked missing in some rows and otherwise reads once, few, many or a size class.

clone size	V gene	J gene	D gene	CDR3 protein	CDR3 DNA
NA	TRBV9	TRBJ1-2	NA	CASSVLTAGGGGYTF	TGTGCCAGCAGCGTACTGACAGCCGGGGGGGGTGGCTACACCTTC
NA	TRBV11-2	TRBJ2-7	TRBD1	CASSFGTEPAYEQYF	TGTGCCAGCAGCTTCGGGACAGAACCCGCCTACGAGCAGTACTTC
NA	TRBV28	TRBJ2-7	NA	CASSFSTKGNEQYF	TGTGCCAGCAGTTTCTCGACTAAGGGAAACGAGCAGTACTTC
NA	TRBV6-6	TRBJ1-2	TRBD1	CASSTGTGNYGYTF	TGTGCCAGCAGTACAGGGACAGGGAACTATGGCTACACCTTC
NA	TRBV9	TRBJ2-1	TRBD2	CASNPSGNLYNEQFF	TGTGCCAGCAATCCTAGCGGGAACCTTTACAATGAGCAGTTCTTC
NA	TRBV6-5	TRBJ1-3	NA	CASSRTEFSGNTIYF	TGTGCCAGCAGCCGTACAGAGTTCTCTGGAAACACCATATATTTT
NA	TRBV5-1	TRBJ2-7	NA	CASSLEATIYEQYF	TGCGCCAGCAGCTTGGAAGCGACTATCTACGAGCAGTACTTC
NA	TRBV6-5	TRBJ2-1	TRBD2	CASSRGTSSYNEQFF	TGTGCCAGCAGCCGAGGGACTAGCTCCTACAATGAGCAGTTCTTC
NA	TRBV27	TRBJ2-1	TRBD2	CASSKLLAGVWEQFF	TGTGCCAGCAGTAAGCTACTAGCGGGAGTCTGGGAGCAGTTCTTC
NA	TRBV5-1	TRBJ1-4	NA	CASSLEQNEKLFF	TGCGCCAGCAGCTTGGAACAGAACGAAAAACTGTTTTTT
few	TRBV5-1	TRBJ2-3	TRBD2	CASSLGLAGSTDTQYF	TGCGCCAGCAGCCTAGGACTAGCGGGGAGCACAGATACGCAGTATTTT